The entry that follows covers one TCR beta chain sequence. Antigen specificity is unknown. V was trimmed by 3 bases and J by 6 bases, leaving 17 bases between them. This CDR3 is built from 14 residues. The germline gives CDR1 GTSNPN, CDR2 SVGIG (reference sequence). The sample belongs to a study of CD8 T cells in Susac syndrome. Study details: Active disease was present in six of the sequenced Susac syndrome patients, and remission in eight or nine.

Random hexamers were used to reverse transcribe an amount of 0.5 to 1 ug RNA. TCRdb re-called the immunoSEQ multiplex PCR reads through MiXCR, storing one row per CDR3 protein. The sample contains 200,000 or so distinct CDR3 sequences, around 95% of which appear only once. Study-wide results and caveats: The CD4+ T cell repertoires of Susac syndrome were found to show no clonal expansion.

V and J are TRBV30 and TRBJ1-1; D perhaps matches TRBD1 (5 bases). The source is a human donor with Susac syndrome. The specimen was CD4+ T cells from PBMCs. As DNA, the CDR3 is TGTGCCTGGAGATCAGGGTTCTTTTTCTCTGAAGCTTTCTTT. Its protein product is CAWRSGFFFSEAFF.